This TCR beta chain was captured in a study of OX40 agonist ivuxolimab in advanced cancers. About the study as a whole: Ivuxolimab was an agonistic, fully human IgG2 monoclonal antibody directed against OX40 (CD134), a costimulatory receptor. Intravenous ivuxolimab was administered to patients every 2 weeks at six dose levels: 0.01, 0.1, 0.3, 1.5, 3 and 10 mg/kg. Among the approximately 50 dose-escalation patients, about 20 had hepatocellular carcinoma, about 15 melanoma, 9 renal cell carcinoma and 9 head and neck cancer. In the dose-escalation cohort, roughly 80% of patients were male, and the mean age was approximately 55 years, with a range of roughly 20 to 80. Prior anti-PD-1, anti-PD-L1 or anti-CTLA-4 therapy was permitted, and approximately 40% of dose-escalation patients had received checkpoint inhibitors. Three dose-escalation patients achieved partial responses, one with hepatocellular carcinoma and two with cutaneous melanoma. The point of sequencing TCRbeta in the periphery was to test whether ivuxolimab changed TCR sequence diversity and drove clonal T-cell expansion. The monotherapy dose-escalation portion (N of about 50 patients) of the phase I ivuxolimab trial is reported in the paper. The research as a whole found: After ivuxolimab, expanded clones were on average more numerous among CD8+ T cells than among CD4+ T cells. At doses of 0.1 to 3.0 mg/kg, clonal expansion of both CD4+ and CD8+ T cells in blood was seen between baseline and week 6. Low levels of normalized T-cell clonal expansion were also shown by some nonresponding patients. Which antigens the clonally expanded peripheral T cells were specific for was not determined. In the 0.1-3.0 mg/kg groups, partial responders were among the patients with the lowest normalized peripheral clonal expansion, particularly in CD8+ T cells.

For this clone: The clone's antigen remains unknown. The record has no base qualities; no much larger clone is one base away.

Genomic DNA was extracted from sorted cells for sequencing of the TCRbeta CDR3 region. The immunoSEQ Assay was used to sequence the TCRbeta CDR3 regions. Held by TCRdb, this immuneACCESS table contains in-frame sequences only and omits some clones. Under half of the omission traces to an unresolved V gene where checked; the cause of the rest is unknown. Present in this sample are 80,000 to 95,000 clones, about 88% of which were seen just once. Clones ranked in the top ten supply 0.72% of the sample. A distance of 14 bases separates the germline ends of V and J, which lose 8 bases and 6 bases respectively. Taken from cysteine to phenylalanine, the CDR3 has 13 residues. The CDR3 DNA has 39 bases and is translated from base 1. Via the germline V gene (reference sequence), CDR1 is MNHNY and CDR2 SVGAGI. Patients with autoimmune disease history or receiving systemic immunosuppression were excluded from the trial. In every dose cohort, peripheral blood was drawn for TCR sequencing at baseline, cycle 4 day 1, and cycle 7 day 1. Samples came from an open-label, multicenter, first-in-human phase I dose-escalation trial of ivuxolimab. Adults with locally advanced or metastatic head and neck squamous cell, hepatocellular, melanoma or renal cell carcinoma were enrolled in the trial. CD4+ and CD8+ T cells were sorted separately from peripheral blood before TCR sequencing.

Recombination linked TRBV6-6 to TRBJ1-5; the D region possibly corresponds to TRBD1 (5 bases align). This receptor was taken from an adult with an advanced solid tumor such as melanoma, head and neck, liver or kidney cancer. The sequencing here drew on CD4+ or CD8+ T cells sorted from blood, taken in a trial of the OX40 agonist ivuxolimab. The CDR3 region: CASGTPGGQPQHF. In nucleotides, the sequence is TGTGCCAGCGGGACTCCGGGGGGTCAGCCCCAGCATTTT.